This section outlines one TCR beta chain sequence together with its context. The antigen is unknown. This entry belongs to a study of early T cells in non-severe SARS-CoV-2 infection. The study, taken as a whole, reports: CD4 and private specificities were missed by VDJdb matching, which favored anti-spike CD8 responses.

As part of library construction, unique molecular identifiers were attached to individual cDNA molecules. TCRdb processed the 5' RACE reads anew with MiXCR; each CDR3 protein has one entry. The sample shows 54,000 or so distinct CDR3 sequences, 5.6% of them seen only once. This CDR3 comprises 18 residues. CDR1 and CDR2 (germline): SGHAT, FQNNGV. Trimming took 3 bases from V and 0 from J, leaving 15 bases between them. The origin of this receptor is an adult who was a healthcare worker with PCR-confirmed SARS-CoV-2 infection or an uninfected control (not recorded which). The chain carries TRBV11-2 and TRBJ2-6; D not certain. Sequencing was performed on whole blood. The CDR3 DNA reads as TGTGCCAGCAGCTTTTCAGGCAGTGTTGACTCTGGGGCCAACGTCCTGACTTTC. This encodes CASSFSGSVDSGANVLTF.